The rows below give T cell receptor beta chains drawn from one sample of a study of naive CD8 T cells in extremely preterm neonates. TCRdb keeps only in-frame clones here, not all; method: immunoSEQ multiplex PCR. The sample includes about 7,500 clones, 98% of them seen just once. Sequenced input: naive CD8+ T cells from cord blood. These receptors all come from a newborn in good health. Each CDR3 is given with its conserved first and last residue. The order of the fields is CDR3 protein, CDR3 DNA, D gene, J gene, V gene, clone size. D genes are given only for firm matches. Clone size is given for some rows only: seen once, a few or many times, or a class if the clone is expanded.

CASSQEPGVSYNEQFF	TGCGCCAGCAGCCAAGAACCGGGGGTCTCTTACAATGAGCAGTTCTTC	NA	TRBJ2-1	TRBV4-1	once
CASSDSPGELPDTQYF	TGTGCCAGCAGTGACTCCCCCGGGGAGCTCCCCGATACGCAGTATTTT	NA	TRBJ2-3	TRBV6-4	NA
CASSEHSGNTIYF	TGTGCCAGCAGTGAACACTCTGGAAACACCATATATTTT	NA	TRBJ1-3	TRBV2	NA
CAWRSLAGPGDTQYF	TGTGCCTGGAGATCGCTAGCGGGCCCAGGGGATACGCAGTATTTT	TRBD2	TRBJ2-3	TRBV30	NA
CASSLGGGTEAFF	TGTGCCAGCAGCTTAGGAGGGGGCACTGAAGCTTTCTTT	NA	TRBJ1-1	TRBV7-6	NA
CASSQDRLGADGYTF	TGTGCCAGCAGCCAAGATCGACTGGGGGCGGATGGCTACACCTTC	NA	TRBJ1-2	TRBV14	NA
CASSLGTGSYEQYF	TGTGCCAGCAGCTTAGGGACAGGCTCCTACGAGCAGTACTTC	TRBD1	TRBJ2-7	TRBV7-6	NA
CASSFRGSSTDTQYF	TGCGCCAGCAGCTTCAGGGGCTCTAGCACAGATACGCAGTATTTT	NA	TRBJ2-3	TRBV5-1	once
CASSLAGRGYEQYF	TGTGCCAGCAGCTTAGCCGGCAGGGGTTACGAGCAGTACTTC	NA	TRBJ2-7	TRBV7-6	NA
CSVEEARQGSYEQYF	TGCAGCGTTGAAGAGGCCCGACAGGGCTCCTACGAGCAGTACTTC	TRBD1	TRBJ2-7	TRBV29-1	NA
CASSHYRTSGAYF	TGTGCCAGCAGCCACTATCGGACTAGCGGGGCGTATTTT	TRBD2	TRBJ2-3	TRBV14	NA
CAAFQGYGYTF	TGTGCGGCCTTTCAGGGCTATGGCTACACCTTC	NA	TRBJ1-2	TRBV6-1	NA
CASSQGNEQFF	TGCGCCAGCAGCCAGGGCAATGAGCAGTTCTTC	NA	TRBJ2-1	TRBV5-1	NA
CASSSSTGVGYTF	TGTGCCAGCAGTTCGTCGACAGGGGTTGGCTACACCTTC	TRBD1	TRBJ1-2	TRBV27	NA
CASSYSGTGGEKLFF	TGTGCCAGCAGTTACTCCGGGACAGGGGGCGAAAAACTGTTTTTT	TRBD1	TRBJ1-4	TRBV6-5	NA
CASSLGTNQPQHF	TGTGCCAGCAGCCTGGGGACAAATCAGCCCCAGCATTTT	NA	TRBJ1-5	TRBV5-6	NA
CASSLELTRTGGRDSPLHF	TGTGCCAGCAGCTTAGAATTGACTAGGACAGGGGGTCGGGATTCACCCCTCCACTTT	TRBD1	TRBJ1-6	TRBV11-2	NA
CASSDPRRAKNIQYF	TGTGCCAGCAGTGACCCTAGGAGAGCCAAAAACATTCAGTACTTC	NA	TRBJ2-4	TRBV2	NA
CASSLVGGATDTQYF	TGTGCCAGCAGCTTAGTAGGGGGTGCGACAGATACGCAGTATTTT	NA	TRBJ2-3	TRBV7-2	NA
CASSVGSGVEQYF	TGTGCCAGCAGCGTAGGTTCGGGGGTTGAGCAGTACTTC	NA	TRBJ2-7	TRBV9	NA
CASTRTGADLNYGYTF	TGTGCCAGCACCCGGACAGGTGCGGATTTGAACTATGGCTACACCTTC	TRBD1	TRBJ1-2	TRBV28	once
CASRFSGGNTDTQYF	TGCGCCAGCCGATTTAGCGGGGGCAACACAGATACGCAGTATTTT	TRBD2	TRBJ2-3	TRBV4-1	NA
CASSYSGGAGNTIYF	TGTGCCAGCAGTTACTCAGGGGGGGCAGGAAACACCATATATTTT	NA	TRBJ1-3	TRBV6-6	NA
CASSLQGLTGNTIYF	TGTGCCAGCAGCTTACAGGGGCTCACTGGAAACACCATATATTTT	NA	TRBJ1-3	TRBV11-2	once
CASSFGTGELFF	TGTGCCAGCAGCTTCGGCACCGGGGAGCTGTTTTTT	NA	TRBJ2-2	TRBV5-6	NA
CASSVDSSYNEQFF	TGTGCCAGCAGCGTAGATAGCTCCTACAATGAGCAGTTCTTC	NA	TRBJ2-1	TRBV9	once
CASSPTLRENTEAFF	TGTGCCAGCAGCCCGACCCTAAGGGAGAACACCGAAGCTTTCTTT	NA	TRBJ1-1	TRBV2	once
CASSLSLAGEDLETQYF	TGTGCCAGCAGCTTGTCCTTAGCGGGGGAGGATTTGGAGACCCAGTACTTC	TRBD2	TRBJ2-5	TRBV7-2	NA
CASSVRTSGGGPGELFF	TGTGCCAGCAGCGTTAGGACTAGCGGGGGGGGGCCCGGGGAGCTGTTTTTT	TRBD2	TRBJ2-2	TRBV9	NA
CASSPLGPQETQYF	TGCGCCAGCTCCCCACTGGGGCCTCAAGAGACCCAGTACTTC	NA	TRBJ2-5	TRBV5-1	NA
CASSSGVNNSPLHF	TGTGCCAGCAGTTCAGGGGTTAATAATTCACCCCTCCACTTT	NA	TRBJ1-6	TRBV27	NA
CASSDMTGGTEAFF	TGTGCCAGCAGCGATATGACAGGGGGGACTGAAGCTTTCTTT	TRBD1	TRBJ1-1	TRBV13	NA
CAGGPQGAPDTQYF	TGTGCCGGCGGGCCACAGGGGGCTCCAGATACGCAGTATTTT	TRBD1	TRBJ2-3	TRBV2	NA
CASSLGTSGGVADTQYF	TGTGCCAGCAGCCTCGGGACTAGCGGGGGGGTAGCGGATACGCAGTATTTT	TRBD2	TRBJ2-3	TRBV9	NA
CAWKREKLFF	TGTGCCTGGAAACGGGAAAAACTGTTTTTT	NA	TRBJ1-4	TRBV30	NA
CASSWTSGVSDTQYF	TGTGCCAGCAGCTGGACTAGCGGGGTGTCAGATACGCAGTATTTT	TRBD2	TRBJ2-3	TRBV7-2	once
CASRLTTEPPNSPLHF	TGTGCCAGCAGACTGACGACAGAGCCTCCTAATTCACCCCTCCACTTT	NA	TRBJ1-6	TRBV6-8	NA
CASSPSGGSDTQYF	TGTGCCAGCAGCCCGAGCGGGGGCTCGGATACGCAGTATTTT	TRBD2	TRBJ2-3	TRBV9	NA
CASSHGLLTRDTQYF	TGTGCCAGCAGTCACGGACTCCTTACTCGTGATACGCAGTATTTT	NA	TRBJ2-3	TRBV11-2	NA
CASSVISRGPDTQYF	TGTGCCAGCAGTGTTATATCCAGGGGGCCAGATACGCAGTATTTT	TRBD1	TRBJ2-3	TRBV6-1	NA
CASSPGEGRSYNEQFF	TGTGCCAGCAGCCCAGGGGAGGGCCGATCCTACAATGAGCAGTTCTTC	NA	TRBJ2-1	TRBV16	NA
CASSYGGSGSYNEQFF	TGCGCCAGCAGCTACGGGGGGTCGGGGTCCTACAATGAGCAGTTCTTC	TRBD2	TRBJ2-1	TRBV10-1	NA
CSVGGTSGGKDEQFF	TGCAGCGTAGGGGGGACTAGCGGGGGGAAGGATGAGCAGTTCTTC	TRBD2	TRBJ2-1	TRBV29-1	NA
CASSYSGGGPPDTQYF	TGTGCCAGCAGTTACTCAGGCGGGGGTCCCCCAGATACGCAGTATTTT	TRBD2	TRBJ2-3	TRBV6-5	once
CASSVGSKRGNYNEQFF	TGTGCCAGCAGCGTAGGGTCTAAGAGGGGGAACTACAATGAGCAGTTCTTC	NA	TRBJ2-1	TRBV9	NA
CASSLAGQDNYGYTF	TGTGCCAGCAGCTTGGCGGGACAGGATAACTATGGCTACACCTTC	TRBD1	TRBJ1-2	TRBV5-6	NA
CATRGYQETQYF	TGTGCCACCCGAGGTTACCAAGAGACCCAGTACTTC	NA	TRBJ2-5	TRBV6-1	NA
CSASGQTAFF	TGCAGTGCTAGCGGACAGACAGCTTTCTTT	NA	TRBJ1-1	TRBV20-1	NA
CASSVALTGGYGYTF	TGTGCCAGCAGCGTAGCACTCACAGGGGGCTATGGCTACACCTTC	TRBD1	TRBJ1-2	TRBV9	NA
CASSATSGGGYEQYF	TGTGCCAGTAGTGCGACTAGCGGGGGCGGGTACGAGCAGTACTTC	TRBD2	TRBJ2-7	TRBV19	NA
CASSQDPGESYEQYF	TGCGCCAGCAGCCAAGATCCAGGCGAGTCCTACGAGCAGTACTTC	NA	TRBJ2-7	TRBV4-3	NA
CASSGLAGEADTQYF	TGTGCCAGCAGTGGCCTAGCGGGGGAGGCAGATACGCAGTATTTT	TRBD2	TRBJ2-3	TRBV27	NA
CASSAPGIAKNIQYF	TGTGCCAGCAGCGCCCCAGGGATAGCCAAAAACATTCAGTACTTC	NA	TRBJ2-4	TRBV13	NA
CASSVSGTSGFSSYNEQFF	TGTGCCAGCAGCGTTTCCGGGACTAGCGGGTTTAGCTCCTACAATGAGCAGTTCTTC	TRBD2	TRBJ2-1	TRBV9	NA
CASSAGFADRGETQYF	TGTGCCAGCAGCGCAGGTTTCGCGGACAGGGGAGAGACCCAGTACTTC	TRBD1	TRBJ2-5	TRBV5-6	once
CASSGQGAAYGYTF	TGTGCCAGCAGCGGACAGGGGGCTGCCTATGGCTACACCTTC	TRBD1	TRBJ1-2	TRBV5-5	NA
CASSVGPVNTEAFF	TGTGCCAGCAGCGTAGGTCCGGTGAACACTGAAGCTTTCTTT	NA	TRBJ1-1	TRBV9	NA
CASSIYSGASYEQYF	TGCGCCAGCTCAATCTACTCAGGGGCCTCCTACGAGCAGTACTTC	NA	TRBJ2-7	TRBV5-1	NA